These 14 T cell receptor beta chains share one sample of origin, sequenced in a study of T cell responses to AZD1222 COVID-19 vaccine. Produced via immunoSEQ multiplex PCR; TCRdb's table is partial and in-frame only. The repertoire consists of 90,000 to 150,000 clones, with over 75% occurring once and the leading ten covering roughly a tenth. The input for sequencing was peripheral blood, taken on day 0 of AZD1222 vaccination. Source of these receptors: an adult in good health.

This clone was counted a single time. J is TRBJ2-7 and V is TRBV25-1; TRBD2 matches 10 bases. Unmatched junction bases numbered 8, after V lost 5 bases and J lost 7 bases. This CDR3 has 14 amino acids. Germline V CDR1 and CDR2: MGHDK, SYGVNS. CDR3 DNA sequence: TGTGCCAGCAGTCCCCTAGCGGGAGTCGATGAGCAGTACTTC. Its protein is CASSPLAGVDEQYF.

V and J are TRBV19 and TRBJ2-3; 9 bases align to TRBD1. CDR1 and CDR2 from the germline V gene are LNHDA and SQIVND (reference sequence). The J segment lost 5 bases and the V segment lost 8 bases, leaving 11 bases of the junction unmatched. The CDR3 sequence is 15 residues long. The CDR3 is CASSGQGGVRDTQYF. DNA for the CDR3: TGTGCCAGTTCGGGACAGGGAGGTGTACGAGATACGCAGTATTTT.

This clone occurred a few times. This chain links TRBV5-1 with TRBJ2-7; 8 bases are shared with TRBD1. Per germline, CDR1 SGHRS and CDR2 YFSETQ. The CDR3 spans 15 residues. Losses at the gene ends were 1 base for V and 5 bases for J; bases not matched to a gene: 8. In DNA, the CDR3 is TGCGCCAGCAGCTTGCGTGCAGGGGGCAATGACGAGCAGTACTTC. This translates into CASSLRAGGNDEQYF.

The chain carries TRBV6-5 and TRBJ1-1; D perhaps matches TRBD1 (6 bases). Germline values: CDR1 MNHEY, CDR2 SVGAGI. The V end lost 6 bases, the J end lost 1 base, and 15 bases lay between the germline ends. The CDR3 contains 15 residues. The DNA of the CDR3 is TGTGCCAGCAGCCAGCAAATGGGGGCGAACACTGAAGCTTTCTTT. Protein sequence: CASSQQMGANTEAFF.

This clone was observed once. V and J are TRBV10-3 and TRBJ2-7; 7 bases fit TRBD1. Germline loops: CDR1 ENHRY, CDR2 SYGVKD. After removal of 9 bases from V and 10 bases from J, the junction contained 15 bases not matched to a gene. The CDR3 has 13 residues. As DNA, the CDR3 is TGTGCCATTAGCCGGGACAGCGAGAGGGGTCAGTACTTC. Translation gives CAISRDSERGQYF.

The chain carries TRBV6-2 or TRBV6-3 and TRBJ1-5; D ambiguous. Trimming stripped 5 bases from V and 9 bases from J, with 17 bases between. Per the germline V gene, CDR1 is MNHEY and CDR2 is SVGEGT. The CDR3 consists of 14 residues. CDR3 region: CASSRERVQSPQHF. As DNA, the CDR3 is TGTGCCAGCAGTCGCGAGAGGGTTCAATCGCCCCAGCATTTT.

J is TRBJ2-7 and V is TRBV28; TRBD2 aligns across 10 bases. Germline lookup yields CDR1 MDHEN and CDR2 SYDVKM. The CDR3 totals 14 residues. The V gene end was trimmed by 6 bases and the J gene end by 4 bases; junction bases not matched to a gene: 6. The CDR3: CASSSGLAIYEQYF. The CDR3 DNA reads as TGTGCCAGCAGCTCGGGACTAGCGATATACGAGCAGTACTTC. The whole variable domain, filled in from reference TRBV28 and TRBJ2-7, reads DVKVTQSSRYLVKRTGEKVFLECVQDMDHENMFWYRQDPGLGLRLIYFSYDVKMKEKGDIPEGYSVSREKKERFSLILESASTNQTSMYLCASSSGLAIYEQYFGPGTRLTVT.

The J gene is TRBJ2-3, the V gene TRBV6-4; 7 nucleotides align to TRBD1. The CDR3 has 16 amino acids. J lost 6 bases, V lost 0 bases, and 9 bases had no gene match. Germline V lookup: CDR1 MRHNA, CDR2 SNTAGT. CDR3 bases: TGTGCCAGCAGTGACTCGATCGGTCAGGGGGACGATACGCAGTATTTT. The encoded protein is CASSDSIGQGDDTQYF.

The rearrangement uses TRBV7-9 and TRBJ2-2; 7 nucleotides match TRBD1. Trimming cost V 1 base and J 1 base; bases outside gene matches: 0. Germline V lookup: CDR1 SEHNR, CDR2 FQNEAQ (reference sequence). The CDR3 loop spans 15 amino acids. The CDR3 spells CASSLGTGNTGELFF. CDR3 nucleotides: TGTGCCAGCAGCTTAGGGACAGGGAACACCGGGGAGCTGTTTTTT.

This clone was found a few times. This chain connects TRBV10-3 to TRBJ2-7; 10 bases line up with TRBD1. Germline CDR1 and CDR2: ENHRY and SYGVKD. The V gene end was trimmed by 9 bases and the J gene end by 0 bases; junction bases not matched to a gene: 20. The CDR3 is 19 amino acids. The DNA for the CDR3 is TGTGCCATTCCCCCCTACACGACCCGTGGGACAGGGGTCTCCTACGAGCAGTACTTC. Amino acid sequence: CAIPPYTTRGTGVSYEQYF.

This clone was seen a few times. The V gene is TRBV7-3, the J gene TRBJ1-1; 7 bases are a match to TRBD1. The CDR3 covers 14 residues. V dropped 4 bases and J dropped 0; count of bases not matched to a gene: 2. Per the germline V gene, CDR1 is SGHTA and CDR2 is FQGTGA. CDR3: CASSSDRVNTEAFF. In DNA, the CDR3 is TGTGCCAGCAGCTCCGACAGGGTGAACACTGAAGCTTTCTTT.

This clone was found once. The rearrangement links TRBV19 to TRBJ1-1; D perhaps matches TRBD1 (5 bases). The germline CDR1 and CDR2 sequences are LNHDA and SQIVND (reference sequence). The germline V and J ends were trimmed by 4 bases and 1 base, with 10 bases remaining between them. The CDR3 has 14 residues. The CDR3 DNA is TGTGCCAGTAGTAAGGGACGTGGGAACACTGAAGCTTTCTTT. This sequence encodes CASSKGRGNTEAFF.

This clone was observed a few times. The rearrangement links TRBV10-2 to TRBJ1-2; D is possibly TRBD1 (6 bases). Germline CDR1 is WSHSY and CDR2 is SAAADI. Trimming took 7 bases from V and 7 from J, leaving 16 bases between them. The CDR3 totals 13 residues. This chain's CDR3 is CASNPTGRSGYTF. The CDR3 DNA sequence: TGCGCCAGCAACCCTACAGGGCGATCTGGCTACACCTTC.

In nucleotides, the CDR3 is TGCGCCAGCAGCTTGGAGTCGATACGCGACACTGAAGCTTTCTTT. Its translation: CASSLESIRDTEAFF. V and J are TRBV5-1 and TRBJ1-1; D remains unclear. Germline V gene sequence: CDR1 SGHRS, CDR2 YFSETQ. Trimming removed 0 bases from V and 3 bases from J, with 12 bases in between. The CDR3 has 15 amino acids.